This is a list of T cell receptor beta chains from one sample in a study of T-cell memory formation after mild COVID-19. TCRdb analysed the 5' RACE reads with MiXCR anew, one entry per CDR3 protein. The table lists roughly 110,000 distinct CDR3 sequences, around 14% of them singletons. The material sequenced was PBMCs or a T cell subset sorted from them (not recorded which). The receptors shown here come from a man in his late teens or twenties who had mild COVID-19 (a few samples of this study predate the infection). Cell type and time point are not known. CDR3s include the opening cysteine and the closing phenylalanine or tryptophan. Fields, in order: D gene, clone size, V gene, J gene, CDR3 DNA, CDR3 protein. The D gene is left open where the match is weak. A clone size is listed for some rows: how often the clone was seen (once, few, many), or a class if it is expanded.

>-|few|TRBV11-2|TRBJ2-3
TGTGCCAGCAGCCCCTCCGGGAGTTGGGGCGATACGCAGTATTTT
CASSPSGSWGDTQYF
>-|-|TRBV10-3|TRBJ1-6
TGTGCCATCAGTAGCCGGAAAATTCAAGCCAGGACGAGGACATTTGATTCACCCCTCCACTTT
CAISSRKIQARTRTFDSPLHF
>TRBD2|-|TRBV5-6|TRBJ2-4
TGTGCCAGCAGCGGGGACTATAGTGACATTCAGTACTTC
CASSGDYSDIQYF
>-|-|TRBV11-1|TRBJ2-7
TGTGCCAGCAGCTTATCAAACCTCTACGAGCAGTACTTC
CASSLSNLYEQYF
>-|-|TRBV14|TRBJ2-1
TGTGCCAGCAGCCCGGGGGGCGGGGATGAGCAGTTCTTC
CASSPGGGDEQFF
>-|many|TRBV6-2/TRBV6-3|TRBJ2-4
TGTGCCAGCAGTTCGGAACAGGGTCTAGCCAAAAACATTCAGTACTTC
CASSSEQGLAKNIQYF
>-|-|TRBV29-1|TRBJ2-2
TGCAGCGGGGGACTGCCGAACACCGGGGAGCTGTTTTTT
CSGGLPNTGELFF
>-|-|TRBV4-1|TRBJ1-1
TGCGCCAGCAGCCAAGGGAGAACCGAGGGGACTGAAGCTTTCTTT
CASSQGRTEGTEAFF
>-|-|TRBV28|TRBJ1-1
TGTGCCAGCAGCTATATGTACACTGAAGCTTTCTTT
CASSYMYTEAFF
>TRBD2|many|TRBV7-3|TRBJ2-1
TGTGCCAGCAGCACCCGGAGGGCTAGCGGGACTGATGAGCAGTTCTTC
CASSTRRASGTDEQFF
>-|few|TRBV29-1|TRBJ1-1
TGCAGCGTTGGAGGGGGGGTTGCGGAGAACACTGAAGCTTTCTTT
CSVGGGVAENTEAFF
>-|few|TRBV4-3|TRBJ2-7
TGCGCCAGCAGCCAAGACAAGTGGGCCTCAGATTTCTACGAGCAGTACTTC
CASSQDKWASDFYEQYF
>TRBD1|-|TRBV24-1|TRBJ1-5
TGTGCCACCAGTGAACCGGACAGGGGCCCCAATCAGCCCCAGCATTTT
CATSEPDRGPNQPQHF
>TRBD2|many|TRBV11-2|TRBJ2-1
TGTGCCAGCAGCTTTAGCGGGGGGGTGGTTGAGCAGTTCTTC
CASSFSGGVVEQFF
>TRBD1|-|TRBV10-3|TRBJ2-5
TGTGCCATCAGCGACCTTGCAGGGGGTGGGCAAGAGACCCAGTACTTC
CAISDLAGGGQETQYF
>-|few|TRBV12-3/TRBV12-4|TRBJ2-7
TGTGCCAGCAGTTTCGACAGTATACAGTACTTC
CASSFDSIQYF
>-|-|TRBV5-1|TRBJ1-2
TGCGCCAGCAGCTGGACCGCCAATGCTAACTATGGCTACACCTTC
CASSWTANANYGYTF
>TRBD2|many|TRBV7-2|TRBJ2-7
TGTGCCAGCAGCCCTAGCCCCGGGACTAACTCCTACGAGCAGTACTTC
CASSPSPGTNSYEQYF
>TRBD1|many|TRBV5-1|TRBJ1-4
TGCGCCAGCATCCCGAGGGCCCGACAGGGGCCGGGTGAAAAACTGTTTTTT
CASIPRARQGPGEKLFF
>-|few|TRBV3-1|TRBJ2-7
TGTGCCAGCAGCCGGGGGTTATACGAGCAGTACTTC
CASSRGLYEQYF
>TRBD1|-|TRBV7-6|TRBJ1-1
TGTGCCAGCAGCTTAGCGCCGAGTTTAGGGGGCGGAATTTCGTATAGCACTGAAGCTTTCTTT
CASSLAPSLGGGISYSTEAFF
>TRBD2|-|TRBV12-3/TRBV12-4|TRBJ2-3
TGTGCCAGCAGTTTTGGGGGGGCAGATACGCAGTATTTT
CASSFGGADTQYF